The subject of this entry is one TCR beta chain. This clonotype was observed at least ten times. Its antigen remains unidentified. Per-base quality was not reported, and no clone a single base away is much larger than it. The CDR3 goes from the cysteine to the phenylalanine over 15 residues. Of the read, only the CDR3 DNA is kept; its 45 bases are in frame from base 1. The V end loses 3 bases and the J end loses 4 bases, and a stretch of 15 bases separates them. CDR1 and CDR2 were assigned from the germline V gene (reference sequence) as LNHDA and SQIVND. This entry comes from a study of regulatory T cells in long-lasting Graves disease (dated by TCRdb to the early 2020s). For the study in its entirety: Antithyroid drugs had been taken for less than 3 months by newly diagnosed Graves' disease patients. This study used TCR sequencing and RNA sequencing of peripheral blood to compare persistent Graves' disease patients against newly diagnosed Graves' disease patients. The study was conducted in China and was registered as a clinical trial. TCR sequencing covered around 13 persistent and some 20 newly diagnosed Graves' disease patients, some 35 samples in total. On the study overall, not on this receptor specifically: The study examined only peripheral blood because the primary lesion, thyroid tissue, could not be accessed. Compared with newly diagnosed patients, patients with persistent Graves' disease had lower TCR Shannon entropy and fewer highly expanded clones, which suggests clonal expansion. Sequencing and analysis were limited to the TCR beta chain. Patients with persistent disease shared more public clonotypes (around 2,500) than newly diagnosed patients did (around 1,000). Preferential use of TRBV28, TRBJ1-2 and TRBJ2-5 was observed in persistent disease, whereas TRBV20-1 and TRBJ2-1 were favored in newly diagnosed disease. The small sample size was acknowledged by the authors as a limitation that may reduce accuracy.

Interpreted using the paper, the time point label stands for: newly diagnosed GD, antithyroid drugs for less than 3 months. RNA was extracted from PBMCs in TRIzol for both TCR sequencing and RNA sequencing. The diagnosis of Graves' disease followed American Thyroid Association guidelines. Patients were recruited from an endocrinology department in Xi'an, China. From each patient, 7.5 to 10 milliliters of peripheral blood was collected into an EDTA anticoagulant tube. Ficoll Paque Plus density gradient separation was used to isolate PBMCs, and no further T cell sorting was done. RNA quality was checked with an Agilent 2100 Bioanalyzer and agarose gel, and concentration with a NanoDrop 2000. Library generation was performed with multiplex PCR. TCRdb names Illumina HiSeq 4000 as the instrument used. iRepertoire HTBI primers and Arm-PCR amplification of CDR3 regions were used to construct TCR beta libraries. Before sequencing, the PCR products went through gel purification. The authors' analysis ran thus. Gene usage analysis of CDR3 amino acid clonotypes used the 62 TRBV and some 15 TRBJ segments found across samples. COPE and FqMerger were used to merge filtered high-quality paired reads into contigs. BLAST was used to align contigs to IMGT TRBV, TRBD and TRBJ reference genes, with CDR3 defined following IMGT. Any clonotype with a frequency above 0.1% was counted as a highly expanded clone. Shannon entropy served as the measure of repertoire diversity, while the Gini coefficient captured V-J evenness. Clonotypes shared by more than one individual were considered public. TCRdb trimmed the raw reads at Q25, called clones with MiXCR and kept productive beta chains. Rows matching on CDR3 protein sequence are summarized as one entry with the most common DNA and genes. The V and J calls were determined by TCRdb, not by the authors. This sample comprises some 230,000 distinct CDR3 sequences, about a sixth of them detected only once. The ten largest clones add up to roughly a fifth of the sample.

Sequencing was performed on peripheral blood mononuclear cells (PBMCs), taken at new diagnosis, from a patient treated with antithyroid drugs. The sequence came from a female donor with Graves disease. The rearranged chain carries TRBV19 and TRBJ1-2; the D segment could be TRBD1, given 6 matching bases. At the DNA level, the sequence is TGTGCCAGTAGTATTGGGGGGCGCCCTTTCTATGGCTACACCTTC. This encodes CASSIGGRPFYGYTF.